Below are 17 T cell receptor beta chains sequenced from a single sample in a study of T cell responses to AZD1222 COVID-19 vaccine. Clones were read by immunoSEQ multiplex PCR, and TCRdb kept only the in-frame ones, dropping some. The sample consists of around 45,000 clones, about 90% of them appearing once. This specimen consisted of peripheral blood, obtained 28 days after the second AZD1222 dose. The receptors were gathered from an adult who received the AZD1222 COVID-19 vaccine.

The chain combines TRBV6-2 or TRBV6-3 with TRBJ2-7, with 7 bases matching TRBD1. The CDR3 runs to 20 residues. Losses at the gene ends were 0 bases for V and 3 bases for J; bases not matched to a gene: 20. Germline V lookup: CDR1 MNHEY, CDR2 SVGEGT. CDR3 protein: CASSYSTMFRGSLGIYEQYF. The DNA for the CDR3 is TGTGCCAGCAGTTACTCGACTATGTTCAGGGGGTCCTTGGGGATCTACGAGCAGTACTTC.

V and J are TRBV2 and TRBJ1-1, with 7 nucleotides matching TRBD1. With 8 bases clipped from V and 0 bases from J, the junction kept 9 bases outside the gene matches. Germline values: CDR1 SNHLY, CDR2 FYNNEI. CDR3 length: 15 amino acids. CDR3 amino acids: CASALKGQMNTEAFF. Written as DNA, the CDR3 is TGTGCCAGCGCACTGAAGGGACAGATGAACACTGAAGCTTTCTTT.

The rearrangement joins TRBV12-5 to TRBJ2-7; D is possibly TRBD2 (6 bases). The CDR3 sequence is 13 residues long. Germline assignment: CDR1 LGHNT and CDR2 FRNRAP. Trimming removed 1 base at V and 6 bases at J, with 10 bases between. CDR3 bases: TGTGCTAGTGGTTTGGGAGGGACTCTCGAGCAGTACTTC. As protein: CASGLGGTLEQYF.

V gene TRBV6-6 combines with J gene TRBJ1-5; no reliable D call. V lost 2 bases and J lost 7, with 15 bases in between. Germline-derived CDR1 and CDR2 are MNHNY and SVGAGI (reference sequence). The CDR3 runs 15 residues. DNA of the CDR3: TGTGCCAGCAGTTACGGGGAAGGCTTCAGGCAGCCCCAGCATTTT. Its protein product is CASSYGEGFRQPQHF.

Relative to its sample, this clone is medium-sized (0.01 to 0.1%). Other DNA sequences in this sample translate to the same CDR3. The chain combines TRBV12-3 or TRBV12-4 with TRBJ2-7; TRBD2 is a possible D gene (6 bases). Trimming took 5 bases from V and 4 from J, leaving 9 bases between them. This CDR3 has 12 residues. CDR3 sequence (DNA): TGTGCCAGCAGTCGGGGGAGATACGAGCAGTACTTC. Translation gives CASSRGRYEQYF.

The CDR3 nucleotides read TGTGCCAGCAGCCCCAGCCTTAAGACGGAGACCCAGTACTTC. As protein: CASSPSLKTETQYF. The V gene is TRBV14, the J gene TRBJ2-5; D gene uncertain. The V end was cut by 4 bases, the J end by 5 bases, with 14 bases between. The CDR3 is 14 residues long. The V gene's germline CDR1 is SGHDN and CDR2 FVKESK.

The rearrangement links TRBV29-1 to TRBJ1-6; a weak D match, TRBD1 (5 bases). This CDR3 is 13 amino acids long. The V end lost 6 bases, the J end lost 10 bases, and 16 bases lay between the germline ends. Germline V lookup: CDR1 SQVTM, CDR2 ANQGSEA. In DNA form, the CDR3 reads TGCAGCGTGAGGCGGGACGTGGGATCACCCCTCCACTTT. It yields the protein CSVRRDVGSPLHF.

About this clone: One end of the junction fails to match germline, which may point to a read error. The V gene is TRBV19, the J gene TRBJ1-1, with D unresolved. The germline V gene has CDR1 LNHDA and CDR2 SQIVND (reference sequence). The CDR3 is 13 amino acids. CDR3 in DNA: TGTGCCAGTAGTATTCCGGGGAACGCTGAAGCTTTCTTT. This sequence encodes CASSIPGNAEAFF.

The DNA of the CDR3 is TGTGCCAGCAGCCAATTCTTCGGTTGGGCAGGGGGCGGGGAGACCCAGTACTTC. It codes for CASSQFFGWAGGGETQYF. The chain uses TRBV3-1 (or the pseudogene TRBV3-2) and TRBJ2-5; 8 bases fit TRBD1. Losses at the gene ends were 2 bases for V and 5 bases for J; bases not matched to a gene: 16. This CDR3 contains 18 residues. CDR1 LGHDT and CDR2 YNNKEL come from the germline V gene (reference sequence).

This sequence joins TRBV28 and TRBJ1-1; D remains ambiguous. Trimming took off 4 bases at V and 8 bases at J, with 11 bases between the two ends. CDR3 length: 12 residues. Germline CDR1 reads MDHEN; CDR2 reads SYDVKM. The CDR3 coding sequence is TGTGCCAGCAGTTCCCTCTATAAGGAAGCTTTCTTT. It encodes CASSSLYKEAFF. The complete variable domain, with remaining parts taken from reference TRBV28 and TRBJ1-1, reads DVKVTQSSRYLVKRTGEKVFLECVQDMDHENMFWYRQDPGLGLRLIYFSYDVKMKEKGDIPEGYSVSREKKERFSLILESASTNQTSMYLCASSSLYKEAFFGQGTRLTVV.

The CDR3 DNA follows: TGCGCCAGCAGCTTAGAGGGACAGGGAGGCTACGAGCAGTACTTC. Residues: CASSLEGQGGYEQYF. The V and J genes are TRBV5-1 and TRBJ2-7; TRBD1 aligns across 9 bases. The CDR3 is made up of 15 amino acids. The germline CDR1 and CDR2 sequences are SGHRS and YFSETQ. The J segment lost 3 bases and the V segment lost 2 bases, leaving 6 bases of the junction unmatched. The full variable domain, its missing parts supplied by reference TRBV5-1 and TRBJ2-7, is KAGVTQTPRYLIKTRGQQVTLSCSPISGHRSVSWYQQTPGQGLQFLFEYFSETQRNKGNFPGRFSGRQFSNSRSEMNVSTLELGDSALYLCASSLEGQGGYEQYFGPGTRLTVT.

This chain joins TRBV10-1 and TRBJ1-2, with a tentative D call TRBD1 (6 bases). V was shortened by 4 bases and J by 5 bases, with 14 bases between the two germline ends. The CDR3 runs to 14 residues. The germline V gene has CDR1 WNHNN and CDR2 SYGVQD (reference sequence). The CDR3 reads CASSAGRGRYGYTF. The CDR3 nucleotides are TGCGCCAGCAGTGCCGGCAGGGGACGATATGGCTACACCTTC.

The V gene is TRBV5-6, the J gene TRBJ1-2; D is perhaps TRBD1 (5 bases). CDR1 SGHDT and CDR2 YYEEEE come from the germline V gene. With 6 bases removed from V and 2 bases from J, the gap between germline ends came to 17 bases. The CDR3 is 15 amino acids. The CDR3 DNA follows: TGTGCCAGCACCGTGGACGGGGGTAGAAACTATGGCTACACCTTC. It yields the protein CASTVDGGRNYGYTF.

The gene calls are TRBV5-1 and TRBJ1-6; tentative D call: TRBD1 (5 bases). In germline, CDR1 is SGHRS, CDR2 YFSETQ. The CDR3 is 15 amino acids. Trimming stripped 4 bases from V and 8 bases from J, with 16 bases between. The CDR3 spells CASSGDGGSDSPLHF. The CDR3, as DNA: TGCGCCAGCAGCGGAGACGGGGGGTCGGATTCACCCCTCCACTTT.

CDR3 amino acids: CASSMGTALGGYTF. CDR3 coding DNA: TGTGCCAGTAGTATGGGGACGGCACTGGGGGGCTACACCTTC. This chain links TRBV19 with TRBJ1-2; the D gene is possibly TRBD1 (5 bases). The germline V and J ends were trimmed by 3 bases and 8 bases, with 16 bases remaining between them. CDR1 is LNHDA, CDR2 SQIVND, per germline (reference sequence). The CDR3 spans 14 residues.

The V gene is TRBV12-5, the J gene TRBJ1-2; no clear D gene. Trimming shortened V by 4 bases and J by 4 bases, and 13 bases separated the two germline ends. The CDR3 is 14 residues long. Germline-derived CDR1 and CDR2 are LGHNT and FRNRAP. CDR3 DNA: TGTGCTAGTGGTTCACCCCCGGGGTCCTATGGCTACACCTTC. Translating gives CASGSPPGSYGYTF.

The chain recombines TRBV5-4 with TRBJ2-3; possible D gene TRBD2, 5 bases. The CDR3 has 14 residues. Per germline, CDR1 SGHNT and CDR2 YYREEE (reference sequence). V lost 1 base and J 4 bases, leaving 10 bases between the germline ends. In nucleotides, the CDR3 is TGTGCCAGCAGCTTGTCCACGGGGTCAGATACGCAGTATTTT. Protein: CASSLSTGSDTQYF.